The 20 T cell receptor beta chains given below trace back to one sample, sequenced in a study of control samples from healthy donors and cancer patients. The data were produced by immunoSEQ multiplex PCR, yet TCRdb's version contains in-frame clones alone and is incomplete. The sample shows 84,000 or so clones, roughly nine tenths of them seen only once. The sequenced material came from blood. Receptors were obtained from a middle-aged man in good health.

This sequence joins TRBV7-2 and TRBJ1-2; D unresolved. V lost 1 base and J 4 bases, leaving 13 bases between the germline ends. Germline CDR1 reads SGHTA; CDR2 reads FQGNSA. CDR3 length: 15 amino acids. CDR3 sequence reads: CASSLGRDNPYGYTF. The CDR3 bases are TGTGCCAGCAGCTTAGGGCGAGACAACCCCTATGGCTACACCTTC.

Here the CDR3 reads CASSSPGQGRNQPQHF. Written as DNA, the CDR3 is TGTGCCAGCAGTTCCCCGGGACAGGGAAGGAATCAGCCCCAGCATTTT. The rearrangement joins TRBV27 to TRBJ1-5; 9 nucleotides line up with TRBD1. Per germline, CDR1 MNHEY and CDR2 SMNVEV (reference sequence). V lost 4 bases to trimming and J lost 4 bases; unmatched junction nucleotides: 8. This CDR3 is built from 16 residues.

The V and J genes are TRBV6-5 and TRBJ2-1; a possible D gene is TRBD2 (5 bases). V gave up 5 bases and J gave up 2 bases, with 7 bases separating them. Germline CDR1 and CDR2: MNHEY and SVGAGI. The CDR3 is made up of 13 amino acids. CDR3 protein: CASSKGAYNEQFF. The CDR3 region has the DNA TGTGCCAGCAGTAAGGGAGCCTACAATGAGCAGTTCTTC.

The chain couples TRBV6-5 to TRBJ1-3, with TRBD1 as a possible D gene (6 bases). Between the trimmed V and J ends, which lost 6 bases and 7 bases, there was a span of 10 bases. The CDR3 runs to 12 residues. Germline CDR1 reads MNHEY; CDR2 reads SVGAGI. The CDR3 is CASRNTGNTIYF. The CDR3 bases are TGTGCCAGCAGAAACACAGGGAACACCATATATTTT.

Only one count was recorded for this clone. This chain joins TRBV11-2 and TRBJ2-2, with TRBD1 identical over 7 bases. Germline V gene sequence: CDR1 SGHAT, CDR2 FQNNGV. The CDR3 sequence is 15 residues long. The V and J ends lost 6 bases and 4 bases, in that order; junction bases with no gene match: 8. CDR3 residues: CASSYRQGLTGELFF. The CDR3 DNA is TGTGCCAGCAGTTACCGACAGGGCCTCACCGGGGAGCTGTTTTTT.

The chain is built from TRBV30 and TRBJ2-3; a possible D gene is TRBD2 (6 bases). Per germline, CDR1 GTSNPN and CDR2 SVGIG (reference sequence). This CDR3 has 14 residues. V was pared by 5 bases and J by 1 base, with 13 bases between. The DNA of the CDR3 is TGTGCCTGGCTGAACTGGAGGGGCACAGATACGCAGTATTTT. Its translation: CAWLNWRGTDTQYF.

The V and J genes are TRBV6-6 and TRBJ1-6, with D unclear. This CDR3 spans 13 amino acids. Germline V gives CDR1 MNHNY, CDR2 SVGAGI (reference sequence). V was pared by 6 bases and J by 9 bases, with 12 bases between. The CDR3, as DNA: TGTGCCAGCAGCCCCTCCTACTCTTCACCCCTCCACTTT. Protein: CASSPSYSSPLHF.

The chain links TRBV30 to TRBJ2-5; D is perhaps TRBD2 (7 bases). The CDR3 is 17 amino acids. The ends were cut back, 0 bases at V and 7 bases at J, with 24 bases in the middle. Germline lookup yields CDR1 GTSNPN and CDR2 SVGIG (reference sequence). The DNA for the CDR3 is TGTGCCTGGAGTGTAGGGGGGGGAGGGTCGGTTCCGGTGACCCAGTACTTC. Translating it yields CAWSVGGGGSVPVTQYF.

CDR3 DNA sequence: TGTGCCATCAGTGAGGTAGGTAGGGATCCAAGCAATGAGCAGTTCTTC. Translation: CAISEVGRDPSNEQFF. The V call is TRBV10-3, the J call TRBJ2-1; unclear D gene. Trimming took 2 bases from V and 6 from J, leaving 17 bases between them. The CDR3 has 16 amino acids. CDR1 is ENHRY, CDR2 SYGVKD, per germline.

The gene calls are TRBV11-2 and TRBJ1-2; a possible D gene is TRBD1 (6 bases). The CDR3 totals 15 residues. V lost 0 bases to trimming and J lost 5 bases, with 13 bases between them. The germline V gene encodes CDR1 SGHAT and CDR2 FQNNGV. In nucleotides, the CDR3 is TGTGCCAGCAGCTTAGAGCTGACAGGCCGTTATGGCTACACCTTC. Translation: CASSLELTGRYGYTF.

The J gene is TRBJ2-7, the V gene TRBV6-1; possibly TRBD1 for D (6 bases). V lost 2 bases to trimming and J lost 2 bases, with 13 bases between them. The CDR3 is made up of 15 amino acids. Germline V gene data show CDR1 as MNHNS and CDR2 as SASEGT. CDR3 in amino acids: CASSELTGSPYEQYF. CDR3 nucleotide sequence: TGTGCCAGCAGTGAACTAACAGGGTCTCCCTACGAGCAGTACTTC.

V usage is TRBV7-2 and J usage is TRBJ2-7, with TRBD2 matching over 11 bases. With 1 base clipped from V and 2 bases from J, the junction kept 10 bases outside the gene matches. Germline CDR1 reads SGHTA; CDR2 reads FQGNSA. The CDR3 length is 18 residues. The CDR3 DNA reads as TGTGCCAGCAGCTTAGAAGGACTAGCGGGCACTCTAACCTACGAGCAGTACTTC. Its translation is CASSLEGLAGTLTYEQYF.

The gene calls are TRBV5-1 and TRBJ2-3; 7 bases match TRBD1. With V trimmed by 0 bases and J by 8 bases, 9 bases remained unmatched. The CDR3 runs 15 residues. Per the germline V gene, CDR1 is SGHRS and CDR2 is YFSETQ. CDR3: CASSLVQGEKGTQYF. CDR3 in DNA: TGCGCCAGCAGCTTGGTTCAGGGGGAGAAGGGTACGCAGTATTTT.

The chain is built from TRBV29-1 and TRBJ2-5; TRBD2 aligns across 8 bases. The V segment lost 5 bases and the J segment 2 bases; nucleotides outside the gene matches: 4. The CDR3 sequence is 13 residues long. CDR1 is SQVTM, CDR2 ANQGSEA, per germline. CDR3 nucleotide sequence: TGCAGCGTTCAGCGGGGGTTACAAGAGACCCAGTACTTC. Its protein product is CSVQRGLQETQYF.

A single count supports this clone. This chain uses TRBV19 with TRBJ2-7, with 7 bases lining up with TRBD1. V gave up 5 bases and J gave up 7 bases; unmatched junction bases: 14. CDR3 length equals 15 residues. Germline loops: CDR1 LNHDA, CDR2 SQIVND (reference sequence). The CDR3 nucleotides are TGTGCCAGTAGTCCGACTTTTGACAGGGTCAGGGAGCAGTACTTC. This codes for CASSPTFDRVREQYF. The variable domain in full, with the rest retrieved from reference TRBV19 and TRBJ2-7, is DGGITQSPKYLFRKEGQNVTLSCEQNLNHDAMYWYRQDPGQGLRLIYYSQIVNDFQKGDIAEGYSVSREKKESFPLTVTSAQKNPTAFYLCASSPTFDRVREQYFGPGTRLTVT.

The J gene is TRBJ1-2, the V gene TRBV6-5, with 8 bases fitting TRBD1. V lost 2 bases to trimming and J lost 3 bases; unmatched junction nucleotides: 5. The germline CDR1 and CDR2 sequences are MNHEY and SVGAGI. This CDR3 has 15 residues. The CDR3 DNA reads TGTGCCAGCAGTTACCCAGGGGGCGGGGACTATGGCTACACCTTC. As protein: CASSYPGGGDYGYTF.

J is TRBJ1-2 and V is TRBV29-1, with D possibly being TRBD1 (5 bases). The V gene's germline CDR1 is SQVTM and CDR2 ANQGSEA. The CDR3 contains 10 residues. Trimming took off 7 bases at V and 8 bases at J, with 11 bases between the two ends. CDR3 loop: CSAGDPGYTF. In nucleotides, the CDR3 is TGCAGCGCCGGGGACCCAGGCTACACCTTC.

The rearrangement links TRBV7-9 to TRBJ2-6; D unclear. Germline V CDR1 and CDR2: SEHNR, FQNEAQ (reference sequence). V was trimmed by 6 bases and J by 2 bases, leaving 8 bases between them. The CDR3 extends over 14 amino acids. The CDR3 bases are TGTGCCAGCAGTCTCCAGGCTGGGGCCAACGTCCTGACTTTC. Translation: CASSLQAGANVLTF.

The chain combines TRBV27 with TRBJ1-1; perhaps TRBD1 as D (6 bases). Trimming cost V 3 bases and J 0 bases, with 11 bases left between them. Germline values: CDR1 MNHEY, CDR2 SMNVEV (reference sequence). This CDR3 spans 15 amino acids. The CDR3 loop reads CASSFNRDMNTEAFF. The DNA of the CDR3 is TGTGCCAGCAGTTTCAACAGGGACATGAACACTGAAGCTTTCTTT.

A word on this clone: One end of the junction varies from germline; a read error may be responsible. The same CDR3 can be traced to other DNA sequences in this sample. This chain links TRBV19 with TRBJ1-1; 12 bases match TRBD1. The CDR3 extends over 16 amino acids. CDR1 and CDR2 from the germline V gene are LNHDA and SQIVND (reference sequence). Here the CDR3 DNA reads TGCGCCAGTAGTATAGAGACCGGGACAGGGGGCGTAAAGGCTTTCTTT. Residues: CASSIETGTGGVKAFF.